The rows below give T cell receptor beta chains drawn from one sample of a study of CD8+CD57+ T cells in acquired aplastic anemia. A single record per CDR3 protein comes from TCRdb applying MiXCR to the reads. The sample lists about 150,000 distinct CDR3 sequences, about 50% seen once, with about 12% in the top ten. Sequenced material: sorted CD4+, CD8+, or CD8+CD57+ T cells (not recorded which) from PBMCs. The receptor source for this set is a human donor with aplastic anemia. CDR3s include the opening cysteine and the closing phenylalanine or tryptophan. Fields, in order: clone size, J gene, D gene, V gene, CDR3 DNA, CDR3 protein. D genes are given only for firm matches. Where a row states a size, it is once, few, many or the class of an expanded clone; other rows omit it.

clone size: many
J gene: TRBJ2-1
D gene: TRBD1
V gene: TRBV5-4
CDR3 DNA: TGTGCCAGCAGCTTAAATCCGGGACAGGGTTATGAGCAGTTCTTC
CDR3 protein: CASSLNPGQGYEQFF

clone size: many
J gene: TRBJ2-1
D gene: -
V gene: TRBV9
CDR3 DNA: TGTGCCAGCAGCGCTAACCTAGACGGGAACTCCTACAATGAGCAGTTCTTC
CDR3 protein: CASSANLDGNSYNEQFF

clone size: -
J gene: TRBJ2-2
D gene: -
V gene: TRBV19
CDR3 DNA: TGTGCTAGTATTGGGACCAGCGGGGACACCGGGGAGCTGTCTTTT
CDR3 protein: CASIGTSGDTGELSF

clone size: -
J gene: TRBJ2-7
D gene: -
V gene: TRBV20-1
CDR3 DNA: TGCAGTGGTGGGAGGCGAGGCGAGCAGTACTTC
CDR3 protein: CSGGRRGEQYF

clone size: few
J gene: TRBJ2-3
D gene: -
V gene: TRBV11-2
CDR3 DNA: TGTGCCAGCAGCTTAGTGGTGGGGGGAGGCACAGATACGCAGTATTTT
CDR3 protein: CASSLVVGGGTDTQYF

clone size: many
J gene: TRBJ2-5
D gene: TRBD2
V gene: TRBV2
CDR3 DNA: TGTGCCAGCAGTGAGAGCGGGGGGGCCCCTACACAAGAGACCCAGTACTTC
CDR3 protein: CASSESGGAPTQETQYF

clone size: many
J gene: TRBJ2-1
D gene: TRBD2
V gene: TRBV7-6
CDR3 DNA: TGTGCCAGCAGCTCAGCGGGGGGGCCGGACAATGAGCAGTTCTTC
CDR3 protein: CASSSAGGPDNEQFF

clone size: -
J gene: TRBJ2-3
D gene: -
V gene: TRBV20-1
CDR3 DNA: TGCAGTGCTTTTAGACTCCCTAAGACAGATACGCAGTATTTT
CDR3 protein: CSAFRLPKTDTQYF

clone size: many
J gene: TRBJ1-4
D gene: TRBD1
V gene: TRBV7-2
CDR3 DNA: TGTGCCAGCAGCTTAGCGGACAGGCACGAAAAACTGTTTTTT
CDR3 protein: CASSLADRHEKLFF

clone size: few
J gene: TRBJ1-6
D gene: -
V gene: TRBV10-3
CDR3 DNA: TGTGCCATCAGTGAAACCCTTGATTCACCCCTCCACTTT
CDR3 protein: CAISETLDSPLHF

clone size: -
J gene: TRBJ2-7
D gene: -
V gene: TRBV19
CDR3 DNA: TGTGCCAGTTTAGCCGGGGAGCAGTACTTC
CDR3 protein: CASLAGEQYF

clone size: once
J gene: TRBJ1-4
D gene: -
V gene: TRBV7-3
CDR3 DNA: TGTGCCAGCAGCTTCGGGGCGGGAATCGAAAAACTGTTTTTT
CDR3 protein: CASSFGAGIEKLFF

clone size: many
J gene: TRBJ2-7
D gene: -
V gene: TRBV19
CDR3 DNA: TGTGCCACCGCGACCCCATACCGCTCCGAGCAGTACTTC
CDR3 protein: CATATPYRSEQYF

clone size: many
J gene: TRBJ2-3
D gene: TRBD2
V gene: TRBV7-9
CDR3 DNA: TGTGCCAGCAGCCCCACTAGCGGTGCAACAGATACGCAGTATTTT
CDR3 protein: CASSPTSGATDTQYF

clone size: -
J gene: TRBJ1-1
D gene: -
V gene: TRBV20-1
CDR3 DNA: TGCAGTGCTAGGGGGCAGGGGACTGAAGCTTTCTTT
CDR3 protein: CSARGQGTEAFF

clone size: -
J gene: TRBJ1-5
D gene: TRBD1
V gene: TRBV2
CDR3 DNA: TGTGCCAGCAGTGGACAGGGGATGCAGCCCCAGCATTTT
CDR3 protein: CASSGQGMQPQHF

clone size: -
J gene: TRBJ1-4
D gene: -
V gene: TRBV5-1
CDR3 DNA: TGCGCCAGCAGCCCTCCTGCACCAGGGGTAAACTGTGAAAAACTGTTTTTT
CDR3 protein: CASSPPAPGVNCEKLFF

clone size: -
J gene: TRBJ1-2
D gene: -
V gene: TRBV5-1
CDR3 DNA: TGCGCCAGCAGCTTAGGGGGGGCGGAGGACTATGGCTACACCTTC
CDR3 protein: CASSLGGAEDYGYTF

clone size: many
J gene: TRBJ2-7
D gene: TRBD1
V gene: TRBV5-1
CDR3 DNA: TGCGCCAGCAGCTCCCGACAGGGGCTGGCCGAGCAGTACTTC
CDR3 protein: CASSSRQGLAEQYF

clone size: many
J gene: TRBJ2-7
D gene: -
V gene: TRBV11-3
CDR3 DNA: TGTGCCAGCAGCTTAGATCTTGACCTATACGAGCAGTACTTC
CDR3 protein: CASSLDLDLYEQYF

clone size: few
J gene: TRBJ2-7
D gene: TRBD1
V gene: TRBV10-1
CDR3 DNA: TGCGCCACTAACCAGGGACAGGGGTACGAGCAGTACTTC
CDR3 protein: CATNQGQGYEQYF

clone size: many
J gene: TRBJ2-7
D gene: -
V gene: TRBV3-1
CDR3 DNA: TGTGCCAGCAGCCAAGGCAGGGGGGCCTACGAGCAGTACTTC
CDR3 protein: CASSQGRGAYEQYF

clone size: many
J gene: TRBJ2-7
D gene: -
V gene: TRBV7-9
CDR3 DNA: TGTGCCAGCAGCTTACACCAGGACCCTACGGAGCAGTACTTC
CDR3 protein: CASSLHQDPTEQYF

clone size: many
J gene: TRBJ2-5
D gene: TRBD1
V gene: TRBV5-1
CDR3 DNA: TGCGCCAGCAGGGACAGGGGGGAAGAGACCCAGTACTTC
CDR3 protein: CASRDRGEETQYF

clone size: many
J gene: TRBJ2-1
D gene: TRBD2
V gene: TRBV29-1
CDR3 DNA: TGCGTGGGGCTAGCGGACTACAATGAGCAGTTCTTC
CDR3 protein: CVGLADYNEQFF

clone size: once
J gene: TRBJ2-5
D gene: -
V gene: TRBV24-1
CDR3 DNA: TGTGCCACCAGTGATTTCGGAGCGGGCGCCCAAGAGACCCAGTACTTC
CDR3 protein: CATSDFGAGAQETQYF